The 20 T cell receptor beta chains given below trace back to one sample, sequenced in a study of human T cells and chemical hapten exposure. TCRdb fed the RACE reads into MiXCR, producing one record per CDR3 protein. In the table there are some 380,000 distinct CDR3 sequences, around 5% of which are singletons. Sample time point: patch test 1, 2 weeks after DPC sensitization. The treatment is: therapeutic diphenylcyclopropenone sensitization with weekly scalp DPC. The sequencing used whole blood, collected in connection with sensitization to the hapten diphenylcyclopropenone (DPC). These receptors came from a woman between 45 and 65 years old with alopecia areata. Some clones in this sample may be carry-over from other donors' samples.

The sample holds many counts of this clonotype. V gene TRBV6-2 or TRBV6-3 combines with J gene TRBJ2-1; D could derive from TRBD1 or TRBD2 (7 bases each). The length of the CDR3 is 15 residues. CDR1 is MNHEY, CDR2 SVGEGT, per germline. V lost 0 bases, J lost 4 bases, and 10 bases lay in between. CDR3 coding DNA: TGTGCCAGCAGTTACTCGCAGGGGGGGTACAATGAGCAGTTCTTC. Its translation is CASSYSQGGYNEQFF.

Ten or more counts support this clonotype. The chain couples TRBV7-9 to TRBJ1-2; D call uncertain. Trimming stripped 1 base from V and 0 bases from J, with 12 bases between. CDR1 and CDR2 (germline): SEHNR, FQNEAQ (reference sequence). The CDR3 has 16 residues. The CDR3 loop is CASSLGAVDTNYGYTF. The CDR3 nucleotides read TGTGCCAGCAGCTTAGGGGCGGTAGATACTAACTATGGCTACACCTTC.

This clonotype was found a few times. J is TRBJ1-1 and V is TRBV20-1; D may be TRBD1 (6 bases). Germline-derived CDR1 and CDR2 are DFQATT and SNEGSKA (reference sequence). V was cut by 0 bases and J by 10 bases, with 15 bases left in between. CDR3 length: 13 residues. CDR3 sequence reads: CSARDLVGAAAFF. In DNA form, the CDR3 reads TGCAGTGCTAGAGATTTGGTGGGGGCGGCAGCTTTCTTT.

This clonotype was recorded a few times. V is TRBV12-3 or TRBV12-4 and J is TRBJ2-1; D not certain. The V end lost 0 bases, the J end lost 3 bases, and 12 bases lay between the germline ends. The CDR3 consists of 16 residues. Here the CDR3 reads CASSLAGSLSYNEQFF. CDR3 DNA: TGTGCCAGCAGTTTAGCTGGGTCACTAAGCTACAATGAGCAGTTCTTC.

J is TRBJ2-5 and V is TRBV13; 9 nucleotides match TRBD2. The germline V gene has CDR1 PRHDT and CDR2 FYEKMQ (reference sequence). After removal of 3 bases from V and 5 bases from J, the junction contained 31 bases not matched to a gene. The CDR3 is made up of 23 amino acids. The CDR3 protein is CASSFLGLADTRDPEPPDETQYF. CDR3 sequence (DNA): TGTGCCAGCAGCTTTTTGGGACTAGCCGATACAAGAGACCCCGAACCTCCTGACGAGACCCAGTACTTC.

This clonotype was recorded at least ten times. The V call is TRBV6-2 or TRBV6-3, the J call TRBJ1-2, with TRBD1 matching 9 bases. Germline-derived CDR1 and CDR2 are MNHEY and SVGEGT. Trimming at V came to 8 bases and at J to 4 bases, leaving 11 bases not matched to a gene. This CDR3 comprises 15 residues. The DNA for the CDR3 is TGTGCCAGCTTTGGAGCTGACAGGGGGAGCTATGGCTACACCTTC. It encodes CASFGADRGSYGYTF.

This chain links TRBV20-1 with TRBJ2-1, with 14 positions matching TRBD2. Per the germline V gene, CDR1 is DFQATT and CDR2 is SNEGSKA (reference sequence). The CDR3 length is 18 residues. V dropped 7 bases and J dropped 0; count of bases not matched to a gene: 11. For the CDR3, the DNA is TGCAGTGATAGTTCGGGACTAGCGGGAGCCATCTCCTACAATGAGCAGTTCTTC. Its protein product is CSDSSGLAGAISYNEQFF.

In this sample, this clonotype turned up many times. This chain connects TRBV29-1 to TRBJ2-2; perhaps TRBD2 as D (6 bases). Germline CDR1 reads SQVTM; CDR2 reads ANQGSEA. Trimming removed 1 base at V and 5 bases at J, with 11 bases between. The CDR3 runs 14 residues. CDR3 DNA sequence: TGCAGCGTTGAAGTGCGGGGAGGAACCGGGGAGCTGTTTTTT. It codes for CSVEVRGGTGELFF.

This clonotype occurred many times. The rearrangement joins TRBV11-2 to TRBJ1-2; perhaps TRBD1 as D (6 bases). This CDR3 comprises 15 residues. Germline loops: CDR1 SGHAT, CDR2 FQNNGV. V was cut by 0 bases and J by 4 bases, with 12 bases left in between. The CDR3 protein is CASSLEPGALYGYTF. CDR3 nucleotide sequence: TGTGCCAGCAGCTTAGAGCCGGGGGCCCTCTATGGCTACACCTTC.

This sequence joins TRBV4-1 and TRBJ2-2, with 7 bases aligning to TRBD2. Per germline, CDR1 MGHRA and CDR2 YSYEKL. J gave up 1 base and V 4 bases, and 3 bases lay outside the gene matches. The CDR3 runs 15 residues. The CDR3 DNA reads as TGCGCCAGCAGCCCCCGGGGGGTGAACACCGGGGAGCTGTTTTTT. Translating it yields CASSPRGVNTGELFF.

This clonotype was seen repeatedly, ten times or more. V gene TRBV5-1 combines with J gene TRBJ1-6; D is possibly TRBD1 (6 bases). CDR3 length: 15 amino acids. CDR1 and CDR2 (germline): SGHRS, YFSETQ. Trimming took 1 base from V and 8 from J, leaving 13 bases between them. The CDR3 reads CASSLRQAEDSPLHF. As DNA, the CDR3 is TGCGCCAGCAGCTTGAGACAGGCCGAGGATTCACCCCTCCACTTT. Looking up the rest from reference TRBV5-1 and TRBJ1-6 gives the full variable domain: KAGVTQTPRYLIKTRGQQVTLSCSPISGHRSVSWYQQTPGQGLQFLFEYFSETQRNKGNFPGRFSGRQFSNSRSEMNVSTLELGDSALYLCASSLRQAEDSPLHFGNGTRLTVT.

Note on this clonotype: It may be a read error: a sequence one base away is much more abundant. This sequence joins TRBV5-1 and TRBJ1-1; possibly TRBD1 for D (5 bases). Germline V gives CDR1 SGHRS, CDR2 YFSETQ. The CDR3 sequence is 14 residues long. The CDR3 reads CAGSMDGGNTEAFF. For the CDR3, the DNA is TGCGCCGGCAGCATGGATGGGGGTAACACTGAAGCTTTCTTT.

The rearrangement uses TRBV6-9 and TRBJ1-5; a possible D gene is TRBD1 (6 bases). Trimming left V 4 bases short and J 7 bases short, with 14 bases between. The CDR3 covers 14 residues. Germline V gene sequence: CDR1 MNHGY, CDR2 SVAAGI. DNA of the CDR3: TGTGCCAGCAGTTTAGCGGGGGCTCGACAGCCCCAGCATTTT. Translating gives CASSLAGARQPQHF.

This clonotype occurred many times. CDR3 in amino acids: CASSQDLTGRGDTQYF. As DNA, the CDR3 is TGCGCCAGCAGCCAAGATTTGACAGGGCGCGGAGATACGCAGTATTTT. V and J are TRBV4-3 and TRBJ2-3, with 7 nucleotides matching TRBD1. The CDR3 is 16 residues long. Looked up from germline, CDR1 is LGHNA and CDR2 is YSLEER. V was clipped by 0 bases and J by 5 bases; unmatched bases: 8.

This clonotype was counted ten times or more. Here the CDR3 reads CASSYQSVGEKLFF. CDR3 coding DNA: TGTGCCAGCAGTTACCAGTCAGTGGGAGAAAAACTGTTTTTT. The V and J genes are TRBV6-5 and TRBJ1-4; no clear D. The CDR3 is made up of 14 amino acids. Trimming removed 2 bases from V and 8 bases from J, with 12 bases in between. Germline V gives CDR1 MNHEY, CDR2 SVGAGI.

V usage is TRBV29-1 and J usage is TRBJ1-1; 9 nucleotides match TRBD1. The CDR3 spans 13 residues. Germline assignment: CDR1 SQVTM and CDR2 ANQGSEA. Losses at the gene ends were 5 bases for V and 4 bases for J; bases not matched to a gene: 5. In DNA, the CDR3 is TGCAGCGTTTCCGACAGGGGGACCACTGAAGCTTTCTTT. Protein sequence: CSVSDRGTTEAFF.

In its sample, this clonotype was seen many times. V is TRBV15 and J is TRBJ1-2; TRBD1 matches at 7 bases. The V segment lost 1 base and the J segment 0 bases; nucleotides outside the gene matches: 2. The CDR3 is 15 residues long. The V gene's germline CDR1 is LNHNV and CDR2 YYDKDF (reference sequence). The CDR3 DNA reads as TGTGCCACCAGCAGAGTGGGGACAGCTAACTATGGCTACACCTTC. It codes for CATSRVGTANYGYTF. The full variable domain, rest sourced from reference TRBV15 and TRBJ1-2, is DAMVIQNPRYQVTQFGKPVTLSCSQTLNHNVMYWYQQKSSQAPKLLFHYYDKDFNNEADTPDNFQSRRPNTSFCFLDIRSPGLGDTAMYLCATSRVGTANYGYTFGSGTRLTVV.

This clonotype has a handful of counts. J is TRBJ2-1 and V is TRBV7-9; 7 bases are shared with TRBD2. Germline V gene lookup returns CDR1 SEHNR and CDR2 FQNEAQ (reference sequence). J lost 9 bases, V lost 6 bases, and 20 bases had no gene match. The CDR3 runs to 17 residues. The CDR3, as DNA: TGTGCCAGCAGTTCCACCGTTAGCGAGGGAGGGCGTGTTGAGCAGTTCTTC. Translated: CASSSTVSEGGRVEQFF.

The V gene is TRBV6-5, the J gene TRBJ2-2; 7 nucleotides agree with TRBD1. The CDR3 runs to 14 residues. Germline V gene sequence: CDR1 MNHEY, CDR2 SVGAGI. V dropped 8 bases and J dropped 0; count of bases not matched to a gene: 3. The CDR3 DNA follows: TGTGCCAGCCTCGACAGGGCGAACACCGGGGAGCTGTTTTTT. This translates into CASLDRANTGELFF.

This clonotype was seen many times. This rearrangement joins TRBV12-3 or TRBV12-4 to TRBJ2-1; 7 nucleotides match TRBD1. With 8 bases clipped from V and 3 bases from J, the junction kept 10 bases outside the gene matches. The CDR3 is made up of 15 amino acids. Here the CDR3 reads CASSPRDSLYNEQFF. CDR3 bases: TGTGCCAGCTCACCCCGGGACAGTCTCTACAATGAGCAGTTCTTC.